This T cell receptor beta chain was identified in a study of T cells after yellow fever vaccination. Using its own MiXCR run on the 5' RACE reads, TCRdb lists one record per CDR3 protein. The sample yields hundreds of thousands of distinct CDR3 sequences, approximately 19% seen once. This clonotype was counted only a few times. This clonotype originated in a young man who received the YFV17D yellow fever vaccine. The sample consisted of PBMCs, taken before the yellow fever booster vaccination.

CDR3 sequence (DNA): TGTGCCAGCAGCTTGGGGACAGGGCACGCGGATACGCAGTATTTT. Protein product: CASSLGTGHADTQYF. The chain combines TRBV7-9 with TRBJ2-3; TRBD1 matches 9 bases. Germline loops: CDR1 SEHNR, CDR2 FQNEAQ (reference sequence). The CDR3 has 15 amino acids. The ends lost 3 bases at V and 6 bases at J; junction bases unmatched: 7.